The 2 T cell receptor beta chains listed next were all sequenced from one sample in a study of cytomegalovirus exposure and HLA in healthy donors (dated by TCRdb to 2016 to 2017). Libraries came from the immunoSEQ multiplex PCR assay. In TCRdb, the immuneACCESS table is reduced to in-frame sequences with V and J assigned. These tables do not hold every clone; where another copy was compared, an unresolved V gene accounts for under half, and the others remain unexplained. For this sample there are under 100,000 clones; 85% to 95% appear just once. About 0.7% of the sample goes to the ten largest clones. Sequenced material: PBMCs. Receptors were obtained from a woman aged 18-29 years in good health and CMV-seronegative.

The chain joins TRBV10-3 to TRBJ2-4; possibly TRBD2 for D (5 bases). The CDR3 has 14 residues. Germline assignment: CDR1 ENHRY and CDR2 SYGVKD. Between the trimmed V and J ends, which lost 8 bases and 1 base, there was a span of 12 bases. CDR3 nucleotide sequence: TGTGCCATCGGGAAAGCGGAGGCCAAAAACATTCAGTACTTC. Translation: CAIGKAEAKNIQYF.

This clone was seen only once. The chain has TRBV28 and TRBJ2-1; possible D gene TRBD2, 6 bases. Germline assignment: CDR1 MDHEN and CDR2 SYDVKM. V was trimmed by 3 bases and J by 5 bases, leaving 14 bases between them. The CDR3 length is 15 residues. The CDR3 DNA follows: TGTGCCAGCAGTTTTCGCGCGGGGAAGGACAATGAGCAGTTCTTC. Its translation is CASSFRAGKDNEQFF.